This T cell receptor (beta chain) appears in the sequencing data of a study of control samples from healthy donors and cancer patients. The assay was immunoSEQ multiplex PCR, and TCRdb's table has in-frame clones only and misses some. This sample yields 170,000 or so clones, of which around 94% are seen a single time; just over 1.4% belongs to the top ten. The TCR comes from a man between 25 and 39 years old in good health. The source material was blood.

CDR3 in DNA: TGTGCCAGCAGTCGGACAGGGATCACTGAAGCTTTCTTT. Encoded protein: CASSRTGITEAFF. This rearrangement joins TRBV6-5 to TRBJ1-1; 8 positions agree with TRBD1. Trimming at V came to 5 bases and at J to 4 bases, leaving 3 bases not matched to a gene. The germline V gene encodes CDR1 MNHEY and CDR2 SVGAGI. This CDR3 comprises 13 residues.